These 29 T cell receptor beta chains share one sample of origin, sequenced in a study of diagnostic markers for celiac disease. Reprocessing the reads, TCRdb reports a single entry for every CDR3 protein and omits DNA. This sample's table reports about 4,000 distinct CDR3 sequences. The sequenced sample consisted of either unsorted cells or a sorted T cell fraction (not recorded which). The receptors come from a human donor. This table probably holds off-target reads from a library built for another chain.

J is TRBJ1-1 and V is TRBV12-3 or TRBV12-4. CDR3 length equals 12 residues. The CDR3 reads CASSLVNTEAFF.

V usage is TRBV5-1 and J usage is TRBJ1-4; the D call of TRBD1 rests on TCRdb alone, since no DNA is present to check it. The germline V gene encodes CDR1 SGHRS and CDR2 YFSETQ. The CDR3 is 17 amino acids. The chain's CDR3 is CASSLGRGGTTNEKLFF.

The chain carries TRBV28 and TRBJ1-1; TCRdb's D call, TRBD1, is unchecked because there is no DNA. This CDR3 spans 13 amino acids. The germline CDR1 and CDR2 sequences are MDHEN and SYDVKM. The CDR3 protein is CAVHRGEDTEAFF. The whole variable domain, remainder taken from reference TRBV28 and TRBJ1-1, is DVKVTQSSRYLVKRTGEKVFLECVQDMDHENMFWYRQDPGLGLRLIYFSYDVKMKEKGDIPEGYSVSREKKERFSLILESASTNQTSMYLCAVHRGEDTEAFFGQGTRLTVV.

This CDR3 is CASSSGQGASDGYTF. V and J are TRBV28 and TRBJ1-2; TCRdb reports TRBD1, a call that lacks DNA to check it against. Germline V gene data show CDR1 as MDHEN and CDR2 as SYDVKM. CDR3 length: 15 amino acids.

By frequency, this clonotype registers medium-sized. The CDR3 spells CASSRDYKETQYF. The chain uses TRBV4-3 and TRBJ2-5; the TCRdb call, TRBD2, lacks DNA for checking. The CDR3 is 13 residues long. Germline V CDR1 and CDR2: LGHNA, YSLEER.

The gene calls are TRBV6-6 and TRBJ2-3; TCRdb calls TRBD1, which cannot be checked without DNA. The CDR3 has 14 residues. The germline CDR1 and CDR2 sequences are MNHNY and SVGAGI (reference sequence). Here the CDR3 reads CASSSGTGIDTQYF.

Considering frequency, this clonotype is medium-sized. V gene TRBV5-1 combines with J gene TRBJ1-2. This CDR3 contains 12 residues. Germline loops: CDR1 SGHRS, CDR2 YFSETQ. The CDR3 here is CASSGTRVGYTF.

The rearrangement uses TRBV7-2 and TRBJ1-5. The germline V gene encodes CDR1 SGHTA and CDR2 FQGNSA. CDR3 length: 13 amino acids. The CDR3 protein is CASSLGQFQPQHF.

This clonotype is called medium-sized based on its frequency. V usage is TRBV14 and J usage is TRBJ2-3; the D call of TRBD1 rests on TCRdb alone, since no DNA is present to check it. Germline V gene sequence: CDR1 SGHDN, CDR2 FVKESK. This CDR3 is 14 amino acids long. CDR3 loop: CASSPGTGGLTQYF.

In terms of frequency, this clonotype is large. The chain is built from TRBV5-1 and TRBJ2-3. CDR3 length: 15 residues. Germline CDR1 and CDR2: SGHRS and YFSETQ. CDR3 protein: CASSSARVPGGTQYF.

V gene TRBV12-3 or TRBV12-4 combines with J gene TRBJ2-7; as DNA is missing, the TRBD1 call by TCRdb cannot be tested. The CDR3 has 12 residues. The CDR3 protein is CASSPLGYEQYF.

The V and J genes are TRBV19 and TRBJ2-5. Germline V CDR1 and CDR2: LNHDA, SQIVND (reference sequence). The CDR3 is 11 residues long. This CDR3 reads CASSMEETQYF.

This clonotype is medium-sized by frequency. The chain carries TRBV19 and TRBJ2-1; TCRdb proposes TRBD2, but this gene call is untestable without DNA. The CDR3 contains 20 residues. Germline V gene data show CDR1 as LNHDA and CDR2 as SQIVND (reference sequence). This CDR3 reads CASSIPQFLAGDVSYNEQFF.

Measured by frequency, this clonotype is medium-sized. This chain links TRBV5-1 with TRBJ2-1; TCRdb returns TRBD2, unconfirmable since there is no DNA. Per the germline V gene, CDR1 is SGHRS and CDR2 is YFSETQ. CDR3 length equals 16 residues. The chain's CDR3 is CASSETSGGALNEQFF.

The chain is built from TRBV5-1 and TRBJ2-7; checking the TCRdb D call of TRBD1 is not possible without DNA. The CDR3 contains 14 residues. Germline CDR1 reads SGHRS; CDR2 reads YFSETQ. The CDR3 sequence: CASSLVGQIYEQYF.

The chain couples TRBV7-2 to TRBJ2-1. CDR1 is SGHTA, CDR2 FQGNSA, per germline. The CDR3 spans 13 residues. The CDR3 sequence: CASSAGPNNEQFF.

The rearrangement joins TRBV28 to TRBJ2-7; without DNA, the TCRdb call of TRBD1 cannot be checked. The CDR3 has 12 amino acids. Germline V CDR1 and CDR2: MDHEN, SYDVKM. CDR3 in amino acids: CASTEGGHEQYF.

This clonotype is deemed medium-sized by its frequency. The chain has TRBV12-3 or TRBV12-4 and TRBJ2-2; TCRdb names TRBD1, which stays unverified in the absence of DNA. The CDR3 sequence is 13 residues long. The CDR3 sequence is CASRRGGTGELFF.

The rearrangement links TRBV18 to TRBJ2-4; the D call from TCRdb, TRBD1, cannot be confirmed without DNA. Germline CDR1 is KGHSH and CDR2 is LQKENI. The CDR3 contains 17 residues. CDR3 amino acids: CASSPRDRDRGLNIQYF.

The V and J genes are TRBV20-1 and TRBJ2-3; TCRdb's assignment of TRBD2 cannot be checked, as there is no DNA. Germline V lookup: CDR1 DFQATT, CDR2 SNEGSKA (reference sequence). CDR3 size: 13 residues. The CDR3 sequence: CSARDMRADTQYF.

The rearrangement uses TRBV7-8 and TRBJ1-3. The CDR3 loop spans 15 amino acids. CDR1 and CDR2 from the germline V gene are SGHVS and FQNEAQ. The CDR3 sequence is CASSSRGSSGNTIYF.

The chain uses TRBV20-1 and TRBJ2-1; the D call of TRBD2 rests on TCRdb alone, since no DNA is present to check it. Germline CDR1 and CDR2: DFQATT and SNEGSKA (reference sequence). The CDR3 is made up of 18 amino acids. The CDR3 spells CSARDPRGAGGTYNEQFF.

Considering frequency, this clonotype is large. The chain recombines TRBV5-1 with TRBJ1-4; TCRdb's D gene call, TRBD1, goes unchecked for lack of DNA. This CDR3 spans 15 amino acids. Germline CDR1 SGHRS, CDR2 YFSETQ. This chain's CDR3 is CASSPGTGQPEKLFF.

Considering frequency, this clonotype is medium-sized. V usage is TRBV9 and J usage is TRBJ2-1. This CDR3 contains 13 residues. In germline, CDR1 is SGDLS, CDR2 YYNGEE. This CDR3 is CASSVGSGNEQFF.

The chain combines TRBV30 with TRBJ1-1; TCRdb's D call, TRBD1, is unchecked because there is no DNA. This CDR3 has 13 residues. The germline V gene encodes CDR1 GTSNPN and CDR2 SVGIG (reference sequence). CDR3 region: CAFDVGGNTEAFF.

V usage is TRBV28 and J usage is TRBJ1-2; the TRBD1 assignment by TCRdb is unverifiable without DNA. Germline assignment: CDR1 MDHEN and CDR2 SYDVKM. The CDR3 length is 14 residues. The CDR3 is CASSLTGTYYGYTF.

This clonotype is medium-sized by frequency. The chain links TRBV28 to TRBJ1-5. Germline V gene sequence: CDR1 MDHEN, CDR2 SYDVKM. The CDR3 spans 13 residues. The CDR3 protein is CASVAGPYQPQHF.

In terms of frequency, this clonotype is medium-sized. The chain is built from TRBV27 and TRBJ2-1; the D call from TCRdb, TRBD2, cannot be confirmed without DNA. The CDR3 has 18 amino acids. The V gene's germline CDR1 is MNHEY and CDR2 SMNVEV (reference sequence). The CDR3 sequence: CASSPIRLASGAYNEQFF.

CDR3 loop: CASTLGGAKNIQYF. This rearrangement joins TRBV28 to TRBJ2-4; TCRdb indicates TRBD1, and absent DNA this call remains unverified. The CDR3 contains 14 residues. The germline gives CDR1 MDHEN, CDR2 SYDVKM.